This T cell receptor (beta chain) is drawn from a study of control samples from healthy donors and cancer patients (TCRdb year 2020). From V the trimming removes 6 bases and from J it removes 5 bases, while the gene matches leave 4 bases of the junction unaccounted for. The germline V gene encodes CDR1 ENHRY and CDR2 SYGVKD. The CDR3 contains 14 residues, cysteine and phenylalanine counted. The read is trimmed to its CDR3 DNA, 42 bases read in frame from base 1. Remarks on this clone: What this receptor recognizes is not known. It has no much larger one-base neighbor in the sample; base qualities were not kept. The sample contains more than one DNA sequence encoding this CDR3.

Libraries came from the immunoSEQ multiplex PCR assay. Not all clones reach the TCRdb copy of this immuneACCESS table, which keeps in-frame sequences only. Checked studies attribute under half of the gap to unresolved V genes and leave the rest unexplained. The sample table contains fewer than 200,000 clones; only one count was recorded for 93% of them. Approximately 4% of the sample belongs to the ten largest clones. The receptor was isolated from a woman in her fifties or sixties in good health. Here the chain combines TRBV10-3 and TRBJ1-5, and 10 bases in between align with TRBD1. Specimen: blood. Read as DNA, the sequence is TGTGCCATCAGAGGGACAGGGGAGGATCAGCCCCAGCATTTT. It is translated as CAIRGTGEDQPQHF.